This paragraph covers one T cell receptor (beta chain) sequence. TCRdb's table, derived via immunoSEQ multiplex PCR, lists solely in-frame clones and lacks some. Of 11,000 to 15,000 clones listed, around 30% were seen once; the top ten hold over 5%. The data belong to a study of tumour-infiltrating T cells in Burkitt lymphoma. The overall study: Repertoire clonality predicted overall and progression-free survival.

Trimming left V 3 bases short and J 4 bases short, with 13 bases between. The CDR3 covers 15 residues. CDR1 and CDR2 from the germline V gene are MNHEY and SMNVEV (reference sequence). The sample was tumor tissue. This receptor was identified in a human donor with diffuse large B-cell lymphoma. The gene calls are TRBV27 and TRBJ2-1; D may be TRBD1 (6 bases). The CDR3 nucleotides read TGTGCCAGCAGTTTCAGGGGTATCCAATACAATGAGCAGTTCTTC. Translating it yields CASSFRGIQYNEQFF.